This T cell receptor (beta chain) is drawn from a study of blood T cell repertoires in COVID-19. Study details: T cells, B-cell-depleted T cells, or PBMCs provided the cDNA or gDNA that served as material.

The CDR3 is 15 residues long. V was shortened by 4 bases and J by 4 bases, with 17 bases between the two germline ends. CDR1 is SGHRS, CDR2 YFSETQ, per germline. In the original workflow: From reference gene primer amplification, estimates of nucleated cell counts were derived. Assay used: immunoSEQ multiplex PCR; TCRdb lists only in-frame clones, some missing. V and J calls and clone size are those listed in that table; D and trimming were worked out from the DNA. The sample includes over 120,000 clones, over 85% of them seen just once. The TCR was taken from a human donor in a cohort sampled during active COVID-19. What was sequenced was peripheral blood. The chain uses TRBV5-1 and TRBJ1-2, with a tentative D call TRBD1 (5 bases). This CDR3 reads CASSLRGHASYGYTF. DNA for the CDR3: TGCGCCAGCAGCCTGCGAGGACACGCCAGCTATGGCTACACCTTC.